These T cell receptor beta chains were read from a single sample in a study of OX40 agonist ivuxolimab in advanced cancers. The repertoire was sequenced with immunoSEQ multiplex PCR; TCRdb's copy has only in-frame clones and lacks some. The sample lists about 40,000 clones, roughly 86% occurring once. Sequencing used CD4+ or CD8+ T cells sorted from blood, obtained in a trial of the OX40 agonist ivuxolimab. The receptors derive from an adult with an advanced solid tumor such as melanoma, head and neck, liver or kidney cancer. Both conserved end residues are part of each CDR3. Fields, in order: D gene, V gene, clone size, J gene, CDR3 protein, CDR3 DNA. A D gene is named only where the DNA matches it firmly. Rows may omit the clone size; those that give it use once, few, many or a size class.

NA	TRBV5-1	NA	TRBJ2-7	CASSITRTTSYEQYF	TGCGCCAGCAGCATTACTAGGACAACGTCCTACGAGCAGTACTTC
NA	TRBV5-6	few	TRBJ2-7	CASSPGWGVSEQYF	TGTGCCAGCAGCCCGGGGTGGGGGGTGAGCGAGCAGTACTTC
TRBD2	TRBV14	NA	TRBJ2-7	CASSQDWGLAGRYEQYF	TGTGCCAGCAGCCAAGACTGGGGACTAGCGGGACGTTACGAGCAGTACTTC
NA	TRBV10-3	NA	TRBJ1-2	CAISELGGRTYGYTF	TGTGCCATCAGTGAGTTGGGGGGGCGAACCTATGGCTACACCTTC
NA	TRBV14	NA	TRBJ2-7	CASSQGWSLQYNFYEQYF	TGTGCCAGCAGCCAAGGTTGGTCTCTCCAGTATAACTTCTACGAGCAGTACTTC
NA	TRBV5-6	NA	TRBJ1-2	CASSPRDTFNYGYTF	TGTGCCAGCAGCCCCCGGGACACCTTTAACTATGGCTACACCTTC
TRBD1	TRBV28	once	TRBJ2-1	CASSGGQYNEQFF	TGTGCCAGCAGTGGGGGACAGTACAATGAGCAGTTCTTC
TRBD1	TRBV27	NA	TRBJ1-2	CASSLTQGIAAGYTF	TGTGCCAGCAGTTTAACACAGGGGATTGCAGCTGGCTACACCTTC
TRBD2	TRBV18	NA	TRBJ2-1	CASSIWTSGNEQFF	TGTGCCAGCTCAATCTGGACTAGCGGCAATGAGCAGTTCTTC
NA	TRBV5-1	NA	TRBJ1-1	CASSSWNTEAFF	TGCGCCAGCAGCTCATGGAACACTGAAGCTTTCTTT
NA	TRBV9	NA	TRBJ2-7	CASSVFGGSYEQYF	TGTGCCAGCAGCGTATTTGGGGGATCCTACGAGCAGTACTTC
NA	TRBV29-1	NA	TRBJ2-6	CSVAVSGANVLTF	TGCAGCGTTGCGGTCTCCGGGGCCAACGTCCTGACTTTC
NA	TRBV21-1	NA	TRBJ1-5	CASSKNPPYHSNQPQHF	TGTGCCAGCAGCAAAAACCCACCCTACCATAGCAATCAGCCCCAGCATTTT
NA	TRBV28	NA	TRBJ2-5	CASRDGGPGETQYF	TGTGCCAGCAGGGACGGGGGGCCGGGTGAGACCCAGTACTTC
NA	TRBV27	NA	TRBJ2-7	CASSLGQGNYEQYF	TGTGCCAGCAGTTTAGGCCAGGGTAACTACGAGCAGTACTTC
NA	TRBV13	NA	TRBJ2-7	CASSLGYHYEQYF	TGTGCCAGCAGCTTAGGGTACCACTACGAGCAGTACTTC
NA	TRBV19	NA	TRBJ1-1	CASMLGQRVEAFF	TGTGCCAGTATGCTGGGTCAGCGAGTTGAAGCTTTCTTT
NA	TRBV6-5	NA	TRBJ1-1	CASTAGGEDTEAFF	TGTGCCAGCACCGCCGGCGGGGAGGACACTGAAGCTTTCTTT
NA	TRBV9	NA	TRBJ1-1	CASSGLNTEAFF	TGTGCCAGCAGCGGATTGAACACTGAAGCTTTCTTT
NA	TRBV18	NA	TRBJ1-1	CASSPLVRGDTEAFF	TGTGCCAGCTCACCGTTGGTGAGGGGGGACACTGAAGCTTTCTTT
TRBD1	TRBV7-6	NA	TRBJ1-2	CASSPNPGTGNGYTF	TGTGCCAGCAGCCCTAATCCCGGGACAGGGAATGGCTACACCTTC
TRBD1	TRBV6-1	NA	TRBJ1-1	CASSPTGRGTEAFF	TGTGCCAGCAGCCCGACAGGGAGGGGCACTGAAGCTTTCTTT
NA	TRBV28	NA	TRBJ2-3	CATGETDTQYF	TGTGCCACGGGGGAAACAGATACGCAGTATTTT
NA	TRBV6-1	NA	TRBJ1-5	CASSEALDSNQPQHF	TGTGCCAGCAGTGAAGCGCTGGATAGCAATCAGCCCCAGCATTTT
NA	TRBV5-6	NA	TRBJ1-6	CASSLGVGYNSPLHF	TGTGCCAGCAGCTTGGGGGTGGGATACAATTCACCCCTCCACTTT
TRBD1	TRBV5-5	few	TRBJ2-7	CASSAGTGREYEQYF	TGTGCCAGCAGCGCAGGGACAGGGAGGGAGTACGAGCAGTACTTC
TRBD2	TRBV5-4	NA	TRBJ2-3	CASSPGTSGYTDTQYF	TGTGCCAGCAGCCCAGGGACTAGCGGCTACACAGATACGCAGTATTTT
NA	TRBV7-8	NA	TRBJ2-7	CASSPLGSLGEQYF	TGTGCCAGCAGCCCTCTGGGAAGCTTAGGCGAGCAGTACTTC
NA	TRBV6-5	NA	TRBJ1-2	CASGGGIYGYTF	TGTGCCAGCGGGGGGGGAATCTATGGCTACACCTTC
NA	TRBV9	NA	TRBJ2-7	CASSPSWVVGHSGGEQYF	TGTGCCAGCAGCCCCTCCTGGGTGGTGGGGCATAGTGGAGGCGAGCAGTACTTC
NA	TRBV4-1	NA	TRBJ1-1	CASSEQGTEAFF	TGCGCCAGCAGCGAACAGGGCACTGAAGCTTTCTTT
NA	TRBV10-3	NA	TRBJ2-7	CAISERGFSYEQYF	TGTGCCATCAGTGAAAGGGGATTCTCCTACGAGCAGTACTTC